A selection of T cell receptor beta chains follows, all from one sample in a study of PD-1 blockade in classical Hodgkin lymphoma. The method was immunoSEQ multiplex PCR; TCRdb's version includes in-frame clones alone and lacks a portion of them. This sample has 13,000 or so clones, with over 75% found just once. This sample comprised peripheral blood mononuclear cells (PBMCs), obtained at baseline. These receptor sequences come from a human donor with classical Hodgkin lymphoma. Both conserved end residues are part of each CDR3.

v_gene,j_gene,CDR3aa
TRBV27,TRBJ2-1,CASSLGTDNEQFF
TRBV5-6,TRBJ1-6,CASSLGRADSPLHF
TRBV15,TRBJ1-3,CATSRDWPEPGNTIYF
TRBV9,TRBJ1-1,CASSPDRVNTEAFF
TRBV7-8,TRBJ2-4,CASSLELEEARRGF
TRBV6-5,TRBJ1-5,CASSLSGWEPQHF
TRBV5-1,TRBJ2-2,CASSFGDTGELFF
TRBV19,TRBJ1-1,CASSIRRGTGGSEAFF
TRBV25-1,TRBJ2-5,CASSATTGSEQETQYF
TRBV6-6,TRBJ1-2,CASSPTQTTIYGYTF
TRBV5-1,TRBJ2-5,CASSLEAGFGETQYF
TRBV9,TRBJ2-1,CASSAGFRADPNNEQFF
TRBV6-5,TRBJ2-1,CASSYSSFVNEQFF
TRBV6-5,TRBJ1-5,CASSLRDSNQPQHF
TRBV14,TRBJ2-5,CASSRAGTSGGTQYF
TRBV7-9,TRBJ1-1,CASSLELESEAFF
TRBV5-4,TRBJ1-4,CASSLEGLNGKLFF
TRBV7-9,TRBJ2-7,CASSLSKGNYEQYF
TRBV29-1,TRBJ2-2,CSVEEGWGNTGELFF
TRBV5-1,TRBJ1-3,CASSKTGLSSGNTIYF
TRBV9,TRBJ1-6,CASSVTFRDSDSPLHF
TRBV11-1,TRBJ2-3,CASSEGTGGTDTQYF
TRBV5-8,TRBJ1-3,CASNDRRRVRGNTIYF
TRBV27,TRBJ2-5,CASSLTVRAGWGQETQYF
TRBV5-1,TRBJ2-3,CASRSDLGILTDTQYF
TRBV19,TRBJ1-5,CASSPVSNQPQHF
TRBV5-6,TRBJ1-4,CASSGGMWGGPNEKLFF
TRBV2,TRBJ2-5,CASRGNPVQETQYF
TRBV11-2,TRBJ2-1,CAASRTRGEGEQFF
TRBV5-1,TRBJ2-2,CASSLARASGARNTGELFF
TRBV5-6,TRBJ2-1,CASSLGQGGNEQFF
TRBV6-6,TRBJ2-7,CASSRTAYEQYF
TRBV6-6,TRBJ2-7,CASVGIAGFSYEQYF
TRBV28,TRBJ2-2,CASTESGKGNTGELFF
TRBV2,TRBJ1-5,CASNPGANQPQHF
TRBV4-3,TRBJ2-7,CASSQDFPASVFQYEQYF
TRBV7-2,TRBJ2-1,CASSFGVNEQFF
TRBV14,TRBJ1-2,CASSLPGGAADGYTF
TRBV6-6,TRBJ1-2,CASSRAGQGYGYTF
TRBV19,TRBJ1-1,CASSDVPRRPKAFF
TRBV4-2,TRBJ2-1,CASSPGWDEQFF
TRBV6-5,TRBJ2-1,CASSSQGYYNEQFF